Each of the 10 T cell receptor beta chains below was sequenced from the same sample in a study of cytomegalovirus exposure and HLA in healthy donors. PCR primers comprised 60 Vbeta and 13 Jbeta primers. Assay used: immunoSEQ multiplex PCR; TCRdb lists only in-frame clones, some missing. The data show 85,000 to 130,000 clones, over 9.5% seen once. The sample was PBMCs. These TCRs come from a man aged 40-49 years in good health and CMV-seropositive.

This clone came up a few times. This chain links TRBV9 with TRBJ1-3; 8 bases are shared with TRBD1. CDR3 length: 15 residues. Germline trimming cut 5 bases from V and 2 bases from J; bases unmatched to any gene: 6. Germline V gene lookup returns CDR1 SGDLS and CDR2 YYNGEE. Here the CDR3 reads CASSKTGVTGNTIYF. The CDR3 bases are TGTGCCAGCAGTAAGACAGGGGTAACTGGAAACACCATATATTTT.

This clone was detected a few times. The chain has TRBV28 and TRBJ1-5, with a possible D match to TRBD1 (5 bases). V dropped 6 bases and J dropped 5 bases, with 11 bases sitting between them. This CDR3 contains 13 residues. Germline-derived CDR1 and CDR2 are MDHEN and SYDVKM. CDR3 in DNA: TGTGCCAGCAGATTGCAGGGTGATCAGCCCCAGCATTTT. Translated: CASRLQGDQPQHF.

The gene calls are TRBV4-2 and TRBJ2-3; TRBD1 matches 8 bases. CDR1 is LGHNA and CDR2 is YNFKEQ in the germline V gene. J was trimmed by 0 bases and V by 3 bases; bases with no gene match: 8. This CDR3 is 17 amino acids long. CDR3 nucleotide sequence: TGTGCCAGCAGCCATACTTCTCAGGGGGCTAGCACAGATACGCAGTATTTT. Encoded protein: CASSHTSQGASTDTQYF.

This clone was observed a few times. The J gene is TRBJ2-5, the V gene TRBV11-2, with D uncertain. The CDR3 sequence is 12 residues long. Germline CDR1 and CDR2: SGHAT and FQNNGV. The ends were cut back, 2 bases at V and 4 bases at J, with 5 bases in the middle. CDR3 amino acids: CASSLILETQYF. CDR3 nucleotides: TGTGCCAGCAGCTTAATCCTAGAGACCCAGTACTTC. The complete variable domain, with remaining parts taken from reference TRBV11-2 and TRBJ2-5, reads EAGVAQSPRYKIIEKRQSVAFWCNPISGHATLYWYQQILGQGPKLLIQFQNNGVVDDSQLPKDRFSAERLKGVDSTLKIQPAKLEDSAVYLCASSLILETQYFGPGTRLLVL.

This clone appeared a few times. This sequence joins TRBV6-1 and TRBJ1-5, with D possibly matching TRBD1 (6 bases). The CDR3 is 17 residues long. CDR1 and CDR2 (germline): MNHNS, SASEGT. The V and J ends lost 1 base and 1 base respectively, with 14 bases between them. DNA of the CDR3: TGTGCCAGCAGTGAAGTAATACAGGGAGGGAGCAATCAGCCCCAGCATTTT. Translating gives CASSEVIQGGSNQPQHF.

The V gene is TRBV2, the J gene TRBJ2-1; maybe TRBD1 (6 bases). Germline assignment: CDR1 SNHLY and CDR2 FYNNEI. The V and J ends lost 1 base and 7 bases respectively, with 14 bases between them. The CDR3 has 15 amino acids. As DNA, the CDR3 is TGTGCCAGCAGTGAAGGACAGGTCAGGTCAAATGAGCAGTTCTTC. This codes for CASSEGQVRSNEQFF. The full variable domain, completed using reference TRBV2 and TRBJ2-1, is EPEVTQTPSHQVTQMGQEVILRCVPISNHLYFYWYRQILGQKVEFLVSFYNNEISEKSEIFDDQFSVERPDGSNFTLKIRSTKLEDSAMYFCASSEGQVRSNEQFFGPGTRLTVL.

The chain is built from TRBV7-3 and TRBJ2-3; 9 bases are a match to TRBD2. The ends lost 4 bases at V and 4 bases at J; junction bases unmatched: 3. Germline-derived CDR1 and CDR2 are SGHTA and FQGTGA. This CDR3 is built from 14 residues. The CDR3 loop is CASSSGLAADTQYF. The CDR3 bases are TGTGCCAGCAGCTCGGGACTAGCCGCAGATACGCAGTATTTT.

A few counts support this clone. The chain is built from TRBV19 and TRBJ2-7, with 7 bases fitting TRBD1. Germline V gene data show CDR1 as LNHDA and CDR2 as SQIVND (reference sequence). V lost 5 bases to trimming and J lost 2 bases; unmatched junction nucleotides: 3. The CDR3 is 13 residues long. CDR3 amino acids: CASSFGTAYEQYF. In DNA form, the CDR3 reads TGTGCCAGTAGTTTCGGGACAGCCTACGAGCAGTACTTC.

This clone was found a few times. The V and J genes are TRBV15 and TRBJ1-4, with D possibly being TRBD1 (5 bases). This CDR3 spans 13 amino acids. Trimming cost V 7 bases and J 3 bases, with 9 bases left between them. CDR1 is LNHNV, CDR2 YYDKDF, per germline (reference sequence). The CDR3, as DNA: TGTGCCACCAACCGACAGCCTAATGAAAAACTGTTTTTT. It codes for CATNRQPNEKLFF. The whole variable domain, filled in from reference TRBV15 and TRBJ1-4, reads DAMVIQNPRYQVTQFGKPVTLSCSQTLNHNVMYWYQQKSSQAPKLLFHYYDKDFNNEADTPDNFQSRRPNTSFCFLDIRSPGLGDTAMYLCATNRQPNEKLFFGSGTQLSVL.

This clone occurred a few times. The V call is TRBV5-5, the J call TRBJ2-7; the D is unclear. This CDR3 is built from 14 residues. The V gene lost 6 bases and the J gene lost 0 bases, with 13 bases spanning the gap. The germline CDR1 and CDR2 sequences are SGHKS and YYEKEE (reference sequence). In nucleotides, the CDR3 is TGTGCCAGCACGCCCGGGTCCTACTCCTACGAGCAGTACTTC. It codes for CASTPGSYSYEQYF.